This T cell receptor beta chain was documented in a study of cytomegalovirus exposure and HLA in healthy donors. TCRdb's copy holds only in-frame clones and misses some; the assay was immunoSEQ multiplex PCR. Among tens of thousands of clones listed, around 95% were seen once. General study results and limits: Reportedly, cytomegalovirus status was diagnosed with high sensitivity and specificity. According to a later analysis, TCR clusters from the first cohort tended to co-occur in the roughly 110 validation repertoires.

As to this clone: Antigen unknown.

The V gene's germline CDR1 is SNHLY and CDR2 FYNNEI. This CDR3 spans 13 amino acids. Trimming left V 4 bases short and J 5 bases short, with 9 bases between. This clonotype originated in a man aged 18 to 29 in good health and CMV-seronegative. Sequenced material: PBMCs. The rearrangement links TRBV2 to TRBJ2-4; D perhaps matches TRBD1 (6 bases). CDR3 residues: CASSVSGENIQYF. The CDR3, as DNA: TGTGCCAGCAGTGTTTCAGGGGAAAACATTCAGTACTTC. Looking up the rest from reference TRBV2 and TRBJ2-4 gives the full variable domain: EPEVTQTPSHQVTQMGQEVILRCVPISNHLYFYWYRQILGQKVEFLVSFYNNEISEKSEIFDDQFSVERPDGSNFTLKIRSTKLEDSAMYFCASSVSGENIQYFGAGTRLSVL.